The clone carrying this T cell receptor beta chain occurred once. Its antigen is undetermined. An approximately 130-subject validation cohort, separate from the approximately 670-subject first cohort, supplied the donors. This sample is drawn from a study of cytomegalovirus exposure and HLA in healthy donors. The data were produced by immunoSEQ multiplex PCR, yet TCRdb's version contains in-frame clones alone and is incomplete. This table holds around 160,000 clones, approximately 84% found once. General study points: Overall, about 160 TCR beta chains were annotated as cytomegalovirus-associated. Reports credit the classifier with highly specific, highly sensitive diagnosis of cytomegalovirus status. Most TCR sequences were rare, but some public TCRs occurred in many donors.

Per germline, CDR1 WNHNN and CDR2 SYGVQD (reference sequence). Losses at the gene ends were 5 bases for V and 5 bases for J; bases not matched to a gene: 10. This CDR3 comprises 16 residues. This receptor was taken from a man aged 30 to 39 in good health and CMV-seropositive. The sequenced material came from PBMCs. The chain is built from TRBV10-1 and TRBJ2-2; 8 nucleotides line up with TRBD2. CDR3 sequence reads: CASSWGSGSYTGELFF. For the CDR3, the DNA is TGCGCCAGCAGTTGGGGAAGCGGGAGTTATACCGGGGAGCTGTTTTTT.